The clone carrying this T cell receptor (beta chain) was seen a handful of times. Its antigen is not identified. The source of the sample is a study of CD8 T cells in ankylosing spondylitis. Study-wide results and limits: Blood from ankylosing spondylitis patients appeared to carry a characteristic eight-variant TCR beta motif.

Trimming stripped 9 bases from V and 6 bases from J, with 17 bases between. Germline V lookup: CDR1 KGHDR, CDR2 SFDVKD. The CDR3 is 13 amino acids. TCRdb itself ran the 5' RACE reads through MiXCR, one entry per CDR3 protein. The sample yields about 800,000 distinct CDR3 sequences, over 9.5% seen once. The receptor comes from a male donor with ankylosing spondylitis. The V gene is TRBV24-1, the J gene TRBJ2-7, with D possibly matching TRBD1 (6 bases). Sequenced material: blood, either unsorted or a sorted T cell fraction (not recorded which). The CDR3 is CATSGDMLGEQYF. The CDR3 coding sequence is TGTGCCACCTCCGGGGACATGCTCGGCGAGCAGTACTTC.